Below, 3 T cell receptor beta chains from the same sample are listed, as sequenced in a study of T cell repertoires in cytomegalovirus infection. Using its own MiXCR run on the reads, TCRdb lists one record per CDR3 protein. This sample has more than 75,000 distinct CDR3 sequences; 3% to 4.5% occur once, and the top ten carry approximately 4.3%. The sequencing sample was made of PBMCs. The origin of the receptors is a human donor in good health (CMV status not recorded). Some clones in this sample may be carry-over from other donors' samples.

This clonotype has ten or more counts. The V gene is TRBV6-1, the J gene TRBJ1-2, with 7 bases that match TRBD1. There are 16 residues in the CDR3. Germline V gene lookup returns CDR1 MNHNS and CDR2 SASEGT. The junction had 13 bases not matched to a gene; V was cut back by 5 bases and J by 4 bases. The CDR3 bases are TGTGCCAGCAGTCGCCTTGGGGAAGGGGGCATCTATGGCTACACCTTC. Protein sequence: CASSRLGEGGIYGYTF.

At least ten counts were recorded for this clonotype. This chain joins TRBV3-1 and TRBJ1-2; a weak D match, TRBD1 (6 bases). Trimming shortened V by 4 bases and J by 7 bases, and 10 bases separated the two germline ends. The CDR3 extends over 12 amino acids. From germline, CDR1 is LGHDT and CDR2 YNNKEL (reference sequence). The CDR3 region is CASSRTVGGYTF. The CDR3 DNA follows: TGTGCCAGCAGCCGGACAGTCGGTGGCTACACCTTC.

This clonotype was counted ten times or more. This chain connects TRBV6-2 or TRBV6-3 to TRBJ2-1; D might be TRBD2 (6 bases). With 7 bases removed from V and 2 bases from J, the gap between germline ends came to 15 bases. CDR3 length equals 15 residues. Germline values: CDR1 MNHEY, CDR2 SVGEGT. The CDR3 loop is CASTPRAGPYNEQFF. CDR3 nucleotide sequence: TGTGCCAGCACTCCCCGCGCGGGGCCCTACAATGAGCAGTTCTTC.